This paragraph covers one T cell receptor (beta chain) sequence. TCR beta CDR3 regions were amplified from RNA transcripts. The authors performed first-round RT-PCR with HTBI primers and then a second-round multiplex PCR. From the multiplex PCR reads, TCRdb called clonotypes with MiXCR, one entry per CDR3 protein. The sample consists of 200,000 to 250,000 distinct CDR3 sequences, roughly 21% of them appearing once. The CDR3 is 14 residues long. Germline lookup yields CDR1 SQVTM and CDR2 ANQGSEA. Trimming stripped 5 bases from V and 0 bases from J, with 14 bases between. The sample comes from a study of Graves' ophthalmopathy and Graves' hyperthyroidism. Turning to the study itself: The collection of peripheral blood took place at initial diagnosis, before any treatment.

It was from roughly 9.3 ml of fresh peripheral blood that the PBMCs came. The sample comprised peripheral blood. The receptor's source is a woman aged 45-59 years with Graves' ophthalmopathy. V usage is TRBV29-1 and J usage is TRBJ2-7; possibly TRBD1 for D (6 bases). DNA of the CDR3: TGCAGCGTTTTCGGACAGTCCAGCTCCTACGAGCAGTACTTC. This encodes CSVFGQSSSYEQYF.